This T cell receptor beta chain is from a study of blood T cell repertoires in COVID-19. Looking at the study overall: Material from acute and convalescent COVID-19 was sourced from the United States, Italy and Spain. Nucleic acid was either cDNA or gDNA, and it came from T cells, B-cell-depleted T cells, or PBMCs.

Authors' data handling: Estimates of nucleated cell counts were drawn from the amplification of reference gene primers. The assay was immunoSEQ multiplex PCR, and TCRdb's table has in-frame clones only and misses some. D and trimming come from the DNA, and the V and J calls and clone size come from that table. This table holds a few hundred thousand clones, around nine tenths found once. CDR3 length equals 15 residues. The germline V gene has CDR1 SEHNR and CDR2 FQNEAQ (reference sequence). J lost 7 bases, V lost 1 base, and 2 bases had no gene match. The clonotype was recovered from a woman aged 65 to 85 with active or convalescent COVID-19. The rearrangement links TRBV7-9 to TRBJ1-4, with 11 bases matching TRBD1. Sequencing was performed on peripheral blood. CDR3 loop: CASSLGTGGGEKLFF. CDR3 DNA: TGTGCCAGCAGCTTAGGGACAGGGGGCGGTGAAAAACTGTTTTTT.